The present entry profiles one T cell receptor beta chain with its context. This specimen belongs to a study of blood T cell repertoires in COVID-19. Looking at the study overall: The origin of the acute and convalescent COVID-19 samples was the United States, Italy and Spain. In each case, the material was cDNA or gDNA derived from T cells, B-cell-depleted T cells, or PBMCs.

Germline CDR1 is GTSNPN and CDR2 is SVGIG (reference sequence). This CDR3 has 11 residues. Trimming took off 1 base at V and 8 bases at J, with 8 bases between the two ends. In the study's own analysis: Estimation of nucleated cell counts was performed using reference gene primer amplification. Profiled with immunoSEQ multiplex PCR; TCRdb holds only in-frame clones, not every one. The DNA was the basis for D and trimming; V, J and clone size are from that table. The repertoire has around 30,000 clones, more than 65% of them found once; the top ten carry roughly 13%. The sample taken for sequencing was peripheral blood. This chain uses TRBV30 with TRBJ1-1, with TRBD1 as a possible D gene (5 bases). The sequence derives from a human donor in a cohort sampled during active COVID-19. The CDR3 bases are TGTGCCTGGAGTGCCCGGGGGGAAGCTTTCTTT. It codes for CAWSARGEAFF.